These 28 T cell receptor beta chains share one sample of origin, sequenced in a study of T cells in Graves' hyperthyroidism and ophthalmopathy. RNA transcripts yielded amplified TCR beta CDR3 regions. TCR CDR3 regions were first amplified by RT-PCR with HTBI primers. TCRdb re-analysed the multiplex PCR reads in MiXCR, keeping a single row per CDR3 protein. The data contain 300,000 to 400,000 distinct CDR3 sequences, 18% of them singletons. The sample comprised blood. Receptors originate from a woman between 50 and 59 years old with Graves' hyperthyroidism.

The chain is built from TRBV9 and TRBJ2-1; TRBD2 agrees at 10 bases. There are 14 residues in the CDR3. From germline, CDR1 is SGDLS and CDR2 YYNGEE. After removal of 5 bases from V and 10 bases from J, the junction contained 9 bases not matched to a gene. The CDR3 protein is CASSPGLAIREQFF. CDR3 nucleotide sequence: TGTGCCAGCAGTCCGGGACTAGCGATACGGGAGCAGTTCTTC.

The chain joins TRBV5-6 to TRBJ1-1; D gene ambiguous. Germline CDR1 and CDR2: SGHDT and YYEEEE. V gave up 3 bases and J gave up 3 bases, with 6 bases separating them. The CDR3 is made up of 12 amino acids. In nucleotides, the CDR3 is TGTGCCAGCAGCTACAGCGACACTGAAGCTTTCTTT. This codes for CASSYSDTEAFF.

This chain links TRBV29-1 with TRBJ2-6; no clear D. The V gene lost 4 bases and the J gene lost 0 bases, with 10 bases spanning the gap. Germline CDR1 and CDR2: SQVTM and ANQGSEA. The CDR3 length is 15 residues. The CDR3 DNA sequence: TGCAGCGTTGTACGCTTTGACTCTGGGGCCAACGTCCTGACTTTC. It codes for CSVVRFDSGANVLTF.

The CDR3 sequence is CASSLYPPQALSRGTQYF. The CDR3 DNA follows: TGTGCCAGCAGTCTATACCCCCCCCAGGCCTTAAGCCGGGGGACCCAGTACTTC. The chain recombines TRBV2 with TRBJ2-5; maybe TRBD2 (5 bases). The CDR3 consists of 18 residues. Trimming pared 5 bases from V and 7 bases from J, leaving 29 bases between. Germline V gives CDR1 SNHLY, CDR2 FYNNEI.

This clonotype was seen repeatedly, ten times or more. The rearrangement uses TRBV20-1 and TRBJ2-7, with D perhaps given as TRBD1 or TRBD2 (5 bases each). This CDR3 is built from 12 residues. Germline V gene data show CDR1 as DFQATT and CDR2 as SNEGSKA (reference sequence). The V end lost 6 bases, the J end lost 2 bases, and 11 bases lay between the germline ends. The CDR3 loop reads CSAGALTYEQYV. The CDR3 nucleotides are TGCAGTGCCGGGGCCCTCACCTACGAGCAGTACGTC.

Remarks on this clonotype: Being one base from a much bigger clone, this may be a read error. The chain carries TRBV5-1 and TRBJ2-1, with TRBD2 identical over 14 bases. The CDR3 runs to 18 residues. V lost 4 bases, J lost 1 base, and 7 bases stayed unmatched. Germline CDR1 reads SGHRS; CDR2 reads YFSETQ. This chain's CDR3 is CASSPGTSGSISYNEQFF. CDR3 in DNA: TGCGCCAGCAGCCCAGGGACTAGCGGGAGTATATCCTACAATGAGCAGTTCTTC.

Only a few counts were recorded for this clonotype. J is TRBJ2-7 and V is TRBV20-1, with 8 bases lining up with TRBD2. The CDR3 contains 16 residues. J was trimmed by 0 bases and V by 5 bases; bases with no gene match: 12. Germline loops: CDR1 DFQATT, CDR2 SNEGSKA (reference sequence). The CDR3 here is CSASTASGLSSYEQYF. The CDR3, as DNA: TGCAGTGCTTCGACCGCTAGCGGGCTGAGCTCCTACGAGCAGTACTTC.

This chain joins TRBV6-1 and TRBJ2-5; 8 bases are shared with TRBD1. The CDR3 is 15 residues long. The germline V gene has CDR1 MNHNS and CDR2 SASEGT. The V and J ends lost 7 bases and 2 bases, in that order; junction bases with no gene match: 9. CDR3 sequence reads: CASTPGQGAQETQYF. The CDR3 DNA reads TGTGCCAGCACTCCTGGGCAGGGGGCACAAGAGACCCAGTACTTC.

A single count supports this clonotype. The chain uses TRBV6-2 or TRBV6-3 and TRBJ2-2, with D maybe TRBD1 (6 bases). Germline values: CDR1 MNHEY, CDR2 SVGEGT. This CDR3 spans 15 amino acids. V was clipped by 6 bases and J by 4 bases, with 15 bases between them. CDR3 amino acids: CASSTRPGVTGELFF. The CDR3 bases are TGTGCCAGCAGCACAAGACCAGGGGTCACCGGGGAGCTGTTTTTT.

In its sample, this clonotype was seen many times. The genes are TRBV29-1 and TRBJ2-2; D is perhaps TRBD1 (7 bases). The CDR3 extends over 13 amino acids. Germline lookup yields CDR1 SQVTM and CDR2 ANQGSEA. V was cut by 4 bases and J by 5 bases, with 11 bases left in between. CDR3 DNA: TGCAGCGTTGCAGGGGGGTTGACCGGGGAGCTGTTTTTT. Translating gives CSVAGGLTGELFF.

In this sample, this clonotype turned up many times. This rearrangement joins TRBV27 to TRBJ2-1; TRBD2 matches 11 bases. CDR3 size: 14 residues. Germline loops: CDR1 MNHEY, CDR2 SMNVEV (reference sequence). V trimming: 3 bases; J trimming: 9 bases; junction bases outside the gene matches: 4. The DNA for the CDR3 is TGTGCCAGCAGTTTTATAGCGGGAGGGGGTGAGCAGTTCTTC. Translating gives CASSFIAGGGEQFF.

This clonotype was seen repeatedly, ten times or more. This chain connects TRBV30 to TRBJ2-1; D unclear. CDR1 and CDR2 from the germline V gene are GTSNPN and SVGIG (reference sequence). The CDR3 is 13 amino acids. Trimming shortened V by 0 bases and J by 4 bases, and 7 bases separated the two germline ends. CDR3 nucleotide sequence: TGTGCCTGGAGTGTACATGGTTACAATGAGCAGTTCTTC. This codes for CAWSVHGYNEQFF.

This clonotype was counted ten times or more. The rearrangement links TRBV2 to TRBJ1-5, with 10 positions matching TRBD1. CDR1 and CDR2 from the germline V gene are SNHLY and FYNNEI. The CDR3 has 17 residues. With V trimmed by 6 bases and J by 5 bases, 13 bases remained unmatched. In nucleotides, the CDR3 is TGTGCCAGCAGCGTGGGACAGGGGATCAGTCAGGATCAGCCCCAGCATTTT. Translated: CASSVGQGISQDQPQHF.

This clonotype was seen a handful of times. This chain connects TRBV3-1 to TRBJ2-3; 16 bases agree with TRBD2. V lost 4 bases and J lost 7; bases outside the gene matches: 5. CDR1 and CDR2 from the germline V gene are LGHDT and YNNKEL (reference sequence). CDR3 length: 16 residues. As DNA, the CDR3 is TGTGCCAGCAGCCCGGGACTAGCGGGAGGGCCAAATACGCAGTATTTT. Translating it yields CASSPGLAGGPNTQYF.

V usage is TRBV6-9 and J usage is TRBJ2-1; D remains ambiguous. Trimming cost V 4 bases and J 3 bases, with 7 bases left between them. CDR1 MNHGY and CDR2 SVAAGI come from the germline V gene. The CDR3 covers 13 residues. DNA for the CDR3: TGTGCCAGCAGTTCCCGATTCTACAATGAGCAGTTCTTC. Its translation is CASSSRFYNEQFF.

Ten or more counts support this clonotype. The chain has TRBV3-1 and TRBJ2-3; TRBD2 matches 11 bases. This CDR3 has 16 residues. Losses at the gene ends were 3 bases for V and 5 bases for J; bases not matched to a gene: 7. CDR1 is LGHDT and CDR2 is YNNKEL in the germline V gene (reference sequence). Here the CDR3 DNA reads TGTGCCAGCAGCCACCCCGGCGGACTAGCGGGAGATACGCAGTATTTT. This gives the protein CASSHPGGLAGDTQYF.

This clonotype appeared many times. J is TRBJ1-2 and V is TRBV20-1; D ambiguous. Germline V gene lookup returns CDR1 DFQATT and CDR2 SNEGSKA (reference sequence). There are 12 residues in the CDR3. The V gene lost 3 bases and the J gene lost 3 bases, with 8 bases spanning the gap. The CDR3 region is CSASNSDYGYTF. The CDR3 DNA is TGCAGTGCTAGTAACAGCGACTATGGCTACACCTTC.

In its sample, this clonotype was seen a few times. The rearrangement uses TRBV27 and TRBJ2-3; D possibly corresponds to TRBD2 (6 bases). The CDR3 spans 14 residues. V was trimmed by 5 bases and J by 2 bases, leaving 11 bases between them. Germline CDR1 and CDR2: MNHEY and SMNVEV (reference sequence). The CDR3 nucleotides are TGTGCCAGCAGTATAAGCGGGTACACAGATACGCAGTATTTT. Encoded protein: CASSISGYTDTQYF.

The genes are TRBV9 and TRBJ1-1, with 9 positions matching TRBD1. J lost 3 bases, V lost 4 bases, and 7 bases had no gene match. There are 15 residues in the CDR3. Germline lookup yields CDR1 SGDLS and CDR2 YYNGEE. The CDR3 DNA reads TGTGCCAGCAGCCGACTTCGGACAGGGGACACTGAAGCTTTCTTT. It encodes CASSRLRTGDTEAFF.

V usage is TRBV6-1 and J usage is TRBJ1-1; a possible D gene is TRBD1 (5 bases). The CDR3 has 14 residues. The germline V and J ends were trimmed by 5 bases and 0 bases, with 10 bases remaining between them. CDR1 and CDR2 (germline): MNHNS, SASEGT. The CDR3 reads CASSLDIMNTEAFF. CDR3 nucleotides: TGTGCCAGCAGTCTGGACATCATGAACACTGAAGCTTTCTTT.

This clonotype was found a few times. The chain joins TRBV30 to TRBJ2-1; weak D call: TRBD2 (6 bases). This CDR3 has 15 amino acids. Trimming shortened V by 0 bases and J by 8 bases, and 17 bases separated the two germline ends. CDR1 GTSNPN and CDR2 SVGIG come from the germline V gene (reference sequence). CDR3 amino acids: CAWSVEAGATYEQFF. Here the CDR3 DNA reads TGTGCCTGGAGTGTAGAAGCGGGTGCCACATATGAGCAGTTCTTC.

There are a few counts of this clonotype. CDR3 sequence (DNA): TGTGCCAGCACCCCAGGGGTTTACGAGCAGTACTTC. Protein: CASTPGVYEQYF. This rearrangement joins TRBV5-5 to TRBJ2-7, with D perhaps matching TRBD1 (6 bases). Germline V gives CDR1 SGHKS, CDR2 YYEKEE (reference sequence). The CDR3 runs 12 residues. Trimming cost V 6 bases and J 4 bases, with 11 bases left between them.

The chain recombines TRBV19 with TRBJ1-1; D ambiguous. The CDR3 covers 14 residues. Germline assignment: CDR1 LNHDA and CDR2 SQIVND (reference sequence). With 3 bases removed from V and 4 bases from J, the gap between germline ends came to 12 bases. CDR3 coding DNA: TGTGCCAGTAGTATCACTCCAGGATCCACTGAAGCTTTCTTT. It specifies CASSITPGSTEAFF.

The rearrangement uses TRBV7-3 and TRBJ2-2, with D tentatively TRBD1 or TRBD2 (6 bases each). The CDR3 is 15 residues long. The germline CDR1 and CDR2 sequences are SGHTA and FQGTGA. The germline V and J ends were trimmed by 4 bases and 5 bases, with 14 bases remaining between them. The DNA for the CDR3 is TGTGCCAGCAGCTCCACCACAGGGAGGACCGGGGAGCTGTTTTTT. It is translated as CASSSTTGRTGELFF.

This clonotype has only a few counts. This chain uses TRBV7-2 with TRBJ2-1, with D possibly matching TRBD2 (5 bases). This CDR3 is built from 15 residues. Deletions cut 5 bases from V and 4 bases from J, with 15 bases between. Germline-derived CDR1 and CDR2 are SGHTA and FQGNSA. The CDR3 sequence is CASSVSGNSYNEQFF. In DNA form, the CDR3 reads TGTGCCAGCAGCGTCTCCGGGAATTCGTACAATGAGCAGTTCTTC.

CDR3 nucleotides: TGTGCCAGCTCACCACAGGAAGGGGTAAACTATGGCTACACCTTC. Translated: CASSPQEGVNYGYTF. The chain has TRBV18 and TRBJ1-2; maybe TRBD1 (5 bases). Trimming took off 1 base at V and 2 bases at J, with 11 bases between the two ends. In germline, CDR1 is KGHSH, CDR2 LQKENI. This CDR3 contains 15 residues.

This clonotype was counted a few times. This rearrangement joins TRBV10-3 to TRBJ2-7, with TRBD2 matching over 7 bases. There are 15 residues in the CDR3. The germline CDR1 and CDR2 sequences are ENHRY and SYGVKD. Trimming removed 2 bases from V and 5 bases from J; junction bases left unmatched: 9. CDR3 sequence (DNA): TGTGCCATCAGTGAGCCTGGGGGAGGGCCCCACGAGCAGTACTTC. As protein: CAISEPGGGPHEQYF.

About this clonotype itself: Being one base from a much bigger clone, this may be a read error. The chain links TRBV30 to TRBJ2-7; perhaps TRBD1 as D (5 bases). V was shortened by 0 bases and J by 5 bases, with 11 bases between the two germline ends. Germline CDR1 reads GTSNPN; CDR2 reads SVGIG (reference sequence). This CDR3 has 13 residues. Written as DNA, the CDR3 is TGTGCCTGGAGTGTTCAGGGAAACCACGAGCAGTACGTC. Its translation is CAWSVQGNHEQYV.